This T cell receptor (beta chain) is from a study of glioma-infiltrating T cells. Using RNA template, CDR3s of TCR alpha and beta were amplified with iRepertoire arm-PCR. Input was 100-400 ng of tissue mRNA or PBMC total RNA. TCRdb reprocessed the multiplex PCR reads with MiXCR, giving one entry per CDR3 protein. The table lists approximately 120,000 distinct CDR3 sequences, less than 30% of them singletons. Comment on this clonotype: Its antigen is currently unknown.

Study findings and constraints: Non-neoplastic patients had below-expected tissue-blood divergence, while all gliomas exceeded expectation. Very few CDR3 sequences were shared between tissue and blood.

The CDR3 sequence is 15 residues long. The V gene lost 0 bases and the J gene lost 8 bases, with 14 bases spanning the gap. Per the germline V gene, CDR1 is MNHEY and CDR2 is SVGAGI. The chain carries TRBV6-5 and TRBJ2-1; D not certain. The specimen was glioma tissue, nonneoplastic brain tissue, or PBMCs (not recorded which). The receptor was isolated from a human donor with low-grade glioma or glioblastoma, undergoing nonglioma brain surgery, or in good health (not recorded which). CDR3 sequence: CASSYSGTHSDEQFF. The CDR3 bases are TGTGCCAGCAGTTACTCCGGAACCCACTCTGATGAGCAGTTCTTC.